This entry lists 14 T cell receptor beta chains sequenced from one sample in a study of follicular helper T cells after annual influenza vaccination. As for time point: 2014-2015 season, pre-vaccination. Sequenced by immunoSEQ multiplex PCR; TCRdb stores in-frame clones only, minus some. This sample has about 14,000 clones, with 84% found just once. Sequenced material: CXCR5- memory CD4+ T cells sorted from blood, taken on the day of influenza vaccination. The receptor set was obtained from an adult who received the influenza vaccine.

The V and J genes are TRBV6-6 and TRBJ2-5, with 7 nucleotides matching TRBD1. This CDR3 region has 13 residues. V lost 6 bases to trimming and J lost 3 bases; unmatched junction nucleotides: 4. Germline V gene lookup returns CDR1 MNHNY and CDR2 SVGAGI (reference sequence). The CDR3 loop reads CASSHDREETQYF. In nucleotides, the CDR3 is TGTGCCAGCAGCCACGACAGGGAAGAGACCCAGTACTTC.

The gene calls are TRBV5-6 and TRBJ1-4, with TRBD1 as a possible D gene (5 bases). CDR3 length: 14 amino acids. CDR1 is SGHDT and CDR2 is YYEEEE in the germline V gene. V lost 4 bases and J lost 8, with 15 bases in between. The DNA for the CDR3 is TGTGCCAGCAGCCTCGGGACGAGTGGGGAAAAACTGTTTTTT. Its protein is CASSLGTSGEKLFF.

The chain recombines TRBV28 with TRBJ1-4; unclear D gene. V was trimmed by 7 bases and J by 1 base, leaving 13 bases between them. There are 15 residues in the CDR3. CDR1 and CDR2 from the germline V gene are MDHEN and SYDVKM. The CDR3 bases are TGTGCCAGCATAGGCCCCGGGGTAACTAATGAAAAACTGTTTTTT. Its protein is CASIGPGVTNEKLFF.

The rearrangement joins TRBV7-6 to TRBJ2-3; no firm D call. The CDR3 is made up of 13 amino acids. The germline V gene has CDR1 SGHVS and CDR2 FNYEAQ. V lost 5 bases and J lost 5, with 11 bases in between. The CDR3 DNA reads as TGTGCCAGCAGCCGAATCTTTAGAGATACGCAGTATTTT. Residues: CASSRIFRDTQYF.

The chain is built from TRBV2 and TRBJ1-2; tentatively, D is TRBD1 (6 bases). The germline V gene has CDR1 SNHLY and CDR2 FYNNEI. Trimming took off 7 bases at V and 7 bases at J, with 16 bases between the two ends. This CDR3 has 13 residues. The CDR3 coding sequence is TGTGCCAGCATTCTGCGACAGGTTGGTGGCTACACCTTC. It codes for CASILRQVGGYTF.

This clone came up a few times. V usage is TRBV5-1 and J usage is TRBJ1-6; 7 bases match TRBD1. The CDR3 has 14 amino acids. V lost 4 bases, J lost 9 bases, and 7 bases stayed unmatched. Germline loops: CDR1 SGHRS, CDR2 YFSETQ. As DNA, the CDR3 is TGCGCCAGCAGCCAGGGGACAGTTGGTTCACCCCTCCACTTT. Its protein is CASSQGTVGSPLHF.

This chain joins TRBV14 and TRBJ2-5, with D perhaps assigned TRBD1 or TRBD2 (6 bases each). Trimming shortened V by 10 bases and J by 5 bases, and 17 bases separated the two germline ends. CDR3 length equals 13 residues. CDR1 is SGHDN and CDR2 is FVKESK in the germline V gene. CDR3 nucleotides: TGTGCCACCCAGCCCTCGGGGGCGGAGACCCAGTACTTC. It translates to CATQPSGAETQYF.

The genes are TRBV2 and TRBJ2-3; D is unresolved. V was clipped by 4 bases and J by 0 bases, with 11 bases between them. Per the germline V gene, CDR1 is SNHLY and CDR2 is FYNNEI. This CDR3 is built from 15 residues. CDR3 region: CASSGTETSTDTQYF. CDR3 nucleotide sequence: TGTGCCAGCAGTGGGACGGAAACTAGCACAGATACGCAGTATTTT.

This chain links TRBV20-1 with TRBJ2-3; D remains unclear. Germline values: CDR1 DFQATT, CDR2 SNEGSKA (reference sequence). This CDR3 region has 11 residues. V shed 0 bases and J shed 7 bases, with 5 bases lying between them. This chain's CDR3 is CSAREGHTQYF. The DNA of the CDR3 is TGCAGTGCTAGAGAAGGTCATACGCAGTATTTT.

The rearrangement joins TRBV2 to TRBJ1-1; D ambiguous. Trimming stripped 4 bases from V and 3 bases from J, with 15 bases between. The CDR3 length is 15 residues. CDR1 is SNHLY, CDR2 FYNNEI, per germline. CDR3 loop: CASSANAGPYTEAFF. In DNA form, the CDR3 reads TGTGCCAGCAGTGCAAACGCCGGCCCGTACACTGAAGCTTTCTTT.

The rearrangement joins TRBV6-5 to TRBJ2-7, with 7 bases lining up with TRBD1. Trimming took 5 bases from V and 4 from J; bases not matched to a gene: 11. Germline values: CDR1 MNHEY, CDR2 SVGAGI. The CDR3 spans 15 residues. CDR3 DNA sequence: TGTGCCAGCAGTCCCTACAGGGGCCCTAAGTACGAGCAGTACTTC. Amino acid sequence: CASSPYRGPKYEQYF.

This chain uses TRBV19 with TRBJ1-6; D perhaps matches TRBD1 (6 bases). The V and J ends lost 1 base and 5 bases respectively, with 9 bases between them. There are 15 residues in the CDR3. CDR1 LNHDA and CDR2 SQIVND come from the germline V gene (reference sequence). CDR3 in DNA: TGTGCCAGTAGTATAGCGGCAGGGGATAATTCACCCCTCCACTTT. Translated, it gives CASSIAAGDNSPLHF.

This chain's CDR3 is CAISSGLAGGQETQYF. Written as DNA, the CDR3 is TGTGCCATCAGTTCAGGACTAGCGGGGGGCCAAGAGACCCAGTACTTC. The V call is TRBV10-3, the J call TRBJ2-5, with TRBD2 identical over 14 bases. Trimming took 5 bases from V and 1 from J; bases not matched to a gene: 3. In germline, CDR1 is ENHRY, CDR2 SYGVKD. The CDR3 contains 16 residues.

The chain joins TRBV5-1 to TRBJ2-1, with D hard to call. The CDR3 covers 16 residues. Per germline, CDR1 SGHRS and CDR2 YFSETQ. V was pared by 0 bases and J by 0 bases, with 10 bases between. CDR3 protein: CASSLDHRSSYNEQFF. CDR3 in DNA: TGCGCCAGCAGCTTGGACCACCGAAGCTCCTACAATGAGCAGTTCTTC.